The clone carrying this TCR beta chain was seen just once. The antigen remains undetermined. The V and J ends lost 6 bases and 2 bases respectively, with 10 bases between them. This CDR3 comprises 12 residues. In germline, CDR1 is DFQATT, CDR2 SNEGSKA (reference sequence). Extraction of RNA together with DNA used about 17-30 mg of unsorted bulk tissue. The authors made TCR beta cDNA from around 500 ng total RNA with a constant-region primer. Three-round nested multiplex PCR performed with slightly modified ARM-PCR produced the TCR beta libraries. PCR rounds one and two used TRBV1-TRBV30 forward primers with a C-beta reverse primer for around 11 cycles each. One entry per CDR3 protein, called by TCRdb with MiXCR from the multiplex PCR reads. The table lists roughly 120,000 distinct CDR3 sequences, about two thirds of them singletons. This sample was included in a study of tumor-infiltrating lymphocytes in primary liver carcinoma.

Findings and caveats of the study: Tumor top-250-clone fractions significantly exceeded those of blood (p = 0.039).

The sequencing sample was made of tumor-adjacent normal liver tissue. The chain combines TRBV20-1 with TRBJ1-2; perhaps TRBD1 as D (5 bases). The TCR sequence derives from an older woman with primary liver carcinoma and hepatitis B virus infection. The CDR3 DNA reads as TGCAGTGCGGTGGGGGGGAACTATGGCTACACCTTC. Protein sequence: CSAVGGNYGYTF.